Each of the 10 T cell receptor beta chains below was sequenced from the same sample in a study of OX40 agonist ivuxolimab in advanced cancers. The method behind the library was the immunoSEQ multiplex PCR assay. In TCRdb, the immuneACCESS table is reduced to in-frame sequences with V and J assigned. These tables do not hold every clone; where another copy was compared, an unresolved V gene accounts for under half, and the others remain unexplained. In all, the sample holds fewer than 65,000 clones, and 70% to 80% of those were seen once. The biggest ten clones account for under 4% of the sample. The sequencing used CD4+ or CD8+ T cells sorted from blood, collected in a trial of the OX40 agonist ivuxolimab. These TCRs come from an adult with an advanced solid tumor such as melanoma, head and neck, liver or kidney cancer.

V gene TRBV30 combines with J gene TRBJ2-3; perhaps TRBD2 as D (6 bases). There are 14 residues in the CDR3. Germline V lookup: CDR1 GTSNPN, CDR2 SVGIG (reference sequence). Trimming shortened V by 0 bases and J by 8 bases, and 15 bases separated the two germline ends. Written as DNA, the CDR3 is TGTGCCTGGAGTGTGGGACTCGCCGCCCGTACGCAGTATTTT. Protein: CAWSVGLAARTQYF.

V and J are TRBV20-1 and TRBJ2-3; 8 bases are shared with TRBD2. The CDR3 sequence is 11 residues long. CDR1 and CDR2 (germline): DFQATT, SNEGSKA (reference sequence). After removal of 7 bases from V and 4 bases from J, the junction contained 1 base not matched to a gene. CDR3 DNA: TGCAGTGGGACTAGCCCAGATACGCAGTATTTT. This gives the protein CSGTSPDTQYF.

The rearrangement joins TRBV30 to TRBJ1-6; a weak D match, TRBD1 (6 bases). The germline V gene encodes CDR1 GTSNPN and CDR2 SVGIG (reference sequence). The CDR3 loop spans 12 amino acids. V shed 3 bases and J shed 10 bases, with 10 bases lying between them. CDR3 in DNA: TGTGCCTGGAGCCAGGGGCGATCACCCCTCCACTTT. Protein: CAWSQGRSPLHF.

The V and J genes are TRBV7-9 and TRBJ1-4, with D possibly being TRBD1 (6 bases). This CDR3 has 17 amino acids. V lost 0 bases to trimming and J lost 1 base, with 12 bases between them. Per the germline V gene, CDR1 is SEHNR and CDR2 is FQNEAQ (reference sequence). CDR3 sequence: CASSLAGGLGTNEKLFF. The CDR3 DNA reads TGTGCCAGCAGCTTAGCCGGGGGGCTCGGAACTAATGAAAAACTGTTTTTT. Together with reference TRBV7-9 and TRBJ1-4, the CDR3 gives the full variable domain: DTGVSQNPRHKITKRGQNVTFRCDPISEHNRLYWYRQTLGQGPEFLTYFQNEAQLEKSRLLSDRFSAERPKGSFSTLEIQRTEQGDSAMYLCASSLAGGLGTNEKLFFGSGTQLSVL.

The chain joins TRBV28 to TRBJ2-7; 8 bases agree with TRBD2. The trim removed 6 bases at V and 0 bases at J, leaving 7 bases unmatched. The CDR3 runs 15 residues. CDR1 and CDR2 (germline): MDHEN, SYDVKM. Here the CDR3 DNA reads TGTGCCAGCAGGTATAGCGGGACGCTCTCCTACGAGCAGTACTTC. This gives the protein CASRYSGTLSYEQYF.

V is TRBV7-9 and J is TRBJ2-5; D is perhaps TRBD2 (6 bases). This CDR3 region has 14 residues. CDR1 is SEHNR and CDR2 is FQNEAQ in the germline V gene (reference sequence). Trimming pared 0 bases from V and 5 bases from J, leaving 10 bases between. The CDR3 DNA sequence: TGTGCCAGCAGCTTAGCCTGGGCGGGGGAGACCCAGTACTTC. Encoded protein: CASSLAWAGETQYF.

The gene calls are TRBV19 and TRBJ2-1, with 9 bases that match TRBD2. The CDR3 totals 15 residues. V was clipped by 2 bases and J by 3 bases; unmatched bases: 2. Looked up from germline, CDR1 is LNHDA and CDR2 is SQIVND (reference sequence). The CDR3 DNA is TGTGCCAGTAGTATAAGCGGGAGGATCTACAATGAGCAGTTCTTC. This sequence encodes CASSISGRIYNEQFF.

This clone was counted a few times. This chain links TRBV7-9 with TRBJ2-6; a possible D gene is TRBD1 (6 bases). The CDR3 totals 14 residues. V gave up 10 bases and J gave up 0 bases, with 10 bases separating them. The germline CDR1 and CDR2 sequences are SEHNR and FQNEAQ (reference sequence). CDR3 DNA sequence: TGTGCCACCAGGGGTACCTCTGGGGCCAACGTCCTGACTTTC. This encodes CATRGTSGANVLTF.

To note about this clone: One junction end disagrees with the germline gene, perhaps due to a read error. The chain is built from TRBV5-1 and TRBJ1-2, with D unresolved. This CDR3 spans 13 amino acids. Germline V gene sequence: CDR1 SGHRS, CDR2 YFSETQ. The CDR3: CASSLGEAYSYTF. The CDR3 DNA is TGCGCCAGCAGCTTGGGTGAAGCCTATAGCTACACCTTC. Drawing the rest from reference TRBV5-1 and TRBJ1-2, the complete variable domain is KAGVTQTPRYLIKTRGQQVTLSCSPISGHRSVSWYQQTPGQGLQFLFEYFSETQRNKGNFPGRFSGRQFSNSRSEMNVSTLELGDSALYLCASSLGEAYSYTFGSGTRLTVV.

The rearrangement uses TRBV29-1 and TRBJ1-2; D is unclear. Germline CDR1 and CDR2: SQVTM and ANQGSEA. This CDR3 spans 13 amino acids. Deletions cut 6 bases from V and 5 bases from J, with 16 bases between. CDR3 region: CSVVEAPGYGYTF. DNA for the CDR3: TGCAGCGTGGTAGAGGCGCCTGGTTATGGCTACACCTTC.